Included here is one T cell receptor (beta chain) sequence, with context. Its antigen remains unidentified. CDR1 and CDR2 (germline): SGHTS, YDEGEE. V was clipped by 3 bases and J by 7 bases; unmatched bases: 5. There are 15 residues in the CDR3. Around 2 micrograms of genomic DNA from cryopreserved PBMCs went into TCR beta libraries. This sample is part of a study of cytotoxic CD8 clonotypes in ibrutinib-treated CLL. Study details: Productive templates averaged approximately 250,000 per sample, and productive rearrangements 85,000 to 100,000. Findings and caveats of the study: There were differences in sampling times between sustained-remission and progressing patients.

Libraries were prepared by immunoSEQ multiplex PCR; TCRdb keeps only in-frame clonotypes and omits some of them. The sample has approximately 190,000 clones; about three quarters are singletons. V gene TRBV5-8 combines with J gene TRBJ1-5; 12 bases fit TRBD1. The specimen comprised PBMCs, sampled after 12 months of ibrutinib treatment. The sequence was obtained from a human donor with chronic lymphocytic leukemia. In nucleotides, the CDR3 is TGTGCCAGCAGCTCCGGGACAGGGGGCCTCCAGCCCCAGCATTTT. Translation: CASSSGTGGLQPQHF.